This entry lists 18 T cell receptor beta chains sequenced from one sample in a study of cytomegalovirus exposure and HLA in healthy donors. PCR involved 60 Vbeta and 13 Jbeta primers. This table comes from immunoSEQ multiplex PCR, and its TCRdb copy is limited to in-frame clones, with some not included. The table has 90,000 to 150,000 clones, 74% seen once; the top ten hold around 10%. The sequencing input was PBMCs. The receptor set was obtained from a woman aged 50 to 65 in good health and CMV-seropositive.

The gene calls are TRBV9 and TRBJ2-3; 13 bases line up with TRBD2. The junction had 5 bases not matched to a gene; V was cut back by 4 bases and J by 0 bases. The germline CDR1 and CDR2 sequences are SGDLS and YYNGEE. CDR3 length: 17 amino acids. The CDR3 nucleotides are TGTGCCAGCAGCCCCGGGACTAGCGGGGCAAGCACAGATACGCAGTATTTT. Translating it yields CASSPGTSGASTDTQYF.

In the case of this clone: At one end the junction does not follow the germline gene, possibly because of a read error. The chain combines TRBV7-2 with TRBJ1-1, with TRBD1 identical over 7 bases. Germline lookup yields CDR1 SGHTA and CDR2 FQGNSA. The length of the CDR3 is 15 residues. The CDR3 DNA sequence: TGTGCCGGCAGCCTCAGACAGGGTGGTAACGCTGAAGCTTTCTTT. This translates into CAGSLRQGGNAEAFF.

The chain's CDR3 is CASSPGNEQFF. CDR3 bases: TGTGCCAGCAGCCCGGGTAATGAGCAGTTCTTC. The rearrangement uses TRBV5-4 and TRBJ2-1, with D hard to call. Trimming cost V 4 bases and J 7 bases, with 6 bases left between them. CDR1 and CDR2 (germline): SGHNT, YYREEE (reference sequence). The CDR3 has 11 residues. The full variable domain, in which reference TRBV5-4 and TRBJ2-1 provide the parts outside the CDR3, is ETGVTQSPTHLIKTRGQQVTLRCSSQSGHNTVSWYQQALGQGPQFIFQYYREEENGRGNFPPRFSGLQFPNYSSELNVNALELDDSALYLCASSPGNEQFFGPGTRLTVL.

The sample holds a few counts of this clone. V and J are TRBV28 and TRBJ2-5; TRBD2 agrees at 10 bases. This CDR3 region has 16 residues. Germline V gene data show CDR1 as MDHEN and CDR2 as SYDVKM. The V gene end was trimmed by 3 bases and the J gene end by 3 bases; junction bases not matched to a gene: 7. CDR3 residues: CASSFRSGRAEETQYF. The DNA of the CDR3 is TGTGCCAGCAGTTTCCGGAGCGGGAGGGCCGAAGAGACCCAGTACTTC.

On this clone: One junction end does not reproduce the germline sequence, and a read error may be involved. V usage is TRBV7-9 and J usage is TRBJ2-1; TRBD2 aligns across 7 bases. The CDR3 totals 12 residues. Germline assignment: CDR1 SEHNR and CDR2 FQNEAQ (reference sequence). The CDR3 here is CSSSLTSDEQFF. As DNA, the CDR3 is TGTTCCAGCAGCCTTACTAGCGATGAGCAGTTCTTC.

This chain links TRBV4-3 with TRBJ2-7, with TRBD1 as a possible D gene (5 bases). CDR1 is LGHNA and CDR2 is YSLEER in the germline V gene. This CDR3 has 14 residues. V lost 0 bases, J lost 3 bases, and 9 bases lay in between. CDR3 in DNA: TGCGCCAGCAGCCAAGAACTCAGGGACTACGAGCAGTACTTC. Protein: CASSQELRDYEQYF.

The chain carries TRBV29-1 and TRBJ1-4; D is perhaps TRBD1 (5 bases). Germline V gene sequence: CDR1 SQVTM, CDR2 ANQGSEA. V was trimmed by 4 bases and J by 7 bases, leaving 28 bases between them. This CDR3 is 18 amino acids long. The CDR3 DNA reads as TGCAGCGTTGCGATCAGCGGAGGGACCTCGTTTCGAGGTGAAAAACTGTTTTTT. Protein product: CSVAISGGTSFRGEKLFF. The entire variable domain, with the rest obtained from reference TRBV29-1 and TRBJ1-4, is as follows: SAVISQKPSRDICQRGTSLTIQCQVDSQVTMMFWYRQQPGQSLTLIATANQGSEATYESGFVIDKFPISRPNLTFSTLTVSNMSPEDSSIYLCSVAISGGTSFRGEKLFFGSGTQLSVL.

The gene calls are TRBV28 and TRBJ2-3; TRBD2 matches at 12 bases. CDR3 length: 16 residues. The germline CDR1 and CDR2 sequences are MDHEN and SYDVKM. The trim removed 6 bases at V and 6 bases at J, leaving 10 bases unmatched. CDR3 coding DNA: TGTGCCAGCAGATCGGGACTAGCGGGCCCTCGGGATACGCAGTATTTT. It encodes CASRSGLAGPRDTQYF. The full variable domain, in which reference TRBV28 and TRBJ2-3 provide the parts outside the CDR3, is DVKVTQSSRYLVKRTGEKVFLECVQDMDHENMFWYRQDPGLGLRLIYFSYDVKMKEKGDIPEGYSVSREKKERFSLILESASTNQTSMYLCASRSGLAGPRDTQYFGPGTRLTVL.

V is TRBV11-2 and J is TRBJ2-7, with 10 bases matching TRBD1. This CDR3 has 14 residues. The trim removed 7 bases at V and 5 bases at J, leaving 8 bases unmatched. Germline CDR1 and CDR2: SGHAT and FQNNGV. The CDR3 here is CASTFQGQGNEQYF. The CDR3 region has the DNA TGTGCCAGCACCTTCCAGGGACAGGGGAACGAGCAGTACTTC.

V usage is TRBV6-5 and J usage is TRBJ1-3, with 7 bases that match TRBD1. J gave up 4 bases and V 5 bases, and 8 bases lay outside the gene matches. Germline CDR1 and CDR2: MNHEY and SVGAGI. This CDR3 spans 15 amino acids. In DNA form, the CDR3 reads TGTGCCAGCAGTCGACAGGGACAGACAGGAAACACCATATATTTT. As protein: CASSRQGQTGNTIYF.

The chain carries TRBV7-2 and TRBJ1-2; 7 bases are a match to TRBD1. The CDR3 contains 15 residues. The ends lost 1 base at V and 4 bases at J; junction bases unmatched: 6. The germline CDR1 and CDR2 sequences are SGHTA and FQGNSA. CDR3 residues: CASSLVLGGAYGYTF. The CDR3, as DNA: TGTGCCAGCAGCTTAGTGCTAGGGGGCGCCTATGGCTACACCTTC.

The chain couples TRBV30 to TRBJ2-7, with D maybe TRBD1 (6 bases). The V end lost 2 bases, the J end lost 5 bases, and 22 bases lay between the germline ends. The CDR3 covers 16 residues. The germline V gene has CDR1 GTSNPN and CDR2 SVGIG (reference sequence). CDR3 region: CAWSPSRTAVGHEQYF. In nucleotides, the CDR3 is TGTGCCTGGAGTCCTTCCAGGACAGCGGTGGGGCACGAGCAGTACTTC.

This chain connects TRBV19 to TRBJ1-5; TRBD1 is a possible D gene (6 bases). Trimming removed 5 bases from V and 0 bases from J, with 11 bases in between. The CDR3 is made up of 15 amino acids. Germline-derived CDR1 and CDR2 are LNHDA and SQIVND (reference sequence). The CDR3 DNA follows: TGTGCCAGTAGTCCGGACAGAAATAGCAATCAGCCCCAGCATTTT. The encoded protein is CASSPDRNSNQPQHF.

A single count supports this clone. The chain carries TRBV5-4 and TRBJ2-7; tentatively, D is TRBD2 (5 bases). The CDR3 sequence is 14 residues long. Trimming removed 4 bases at V and 5 bases at J, with 16 bases between. Germline V gene data show CDR1 as SGHNT and CDR2 as YYREEE (reference sequence). The CDR3, as DNA: TGTGCCAGCAGCCCCGAGTCGGGGTTCCACGAGCAGTACTTC. It translates to CASSPESGFHEQYF. The full variable domain, completed using reference TRBV5-4 and TRBJ2-7, is ETGVTQSPTHLIKTRGQQVTLRCSSQSGHNTVSWYQQALGQGPQFIFQYYREEENGRGNFPPRFSGLQFPNYSSELNVNALELDDSALYLCASSPESGFHEQYFGPGTRLTVT.

The V call is TRBV6-5, the J call TRBJ2-1, with D tentatively TRBD2 (6 bases). The CDR3 is made up of 15 amino acids. Germline V gives CDR1 MNHEY, CDR2 SVGAGI. V was shortened by 2 bases and J by 2 bases, with 10 bases between the two germline ends. The CDR3 loop is CASSYDSGAYNEQFF. In nucleotides, the CDR3 is TGTGCCAGCAGTTACGATTCGGGGGCCTACAATGAGCAGTTCTTC.

V is TRBV19 and J is TRBJ1-5, with TRBD1 matching 7 bases. The germline gives CDR1 LNHDA, CDR2 SQIVND (reference sequence). The length of the CDR3 is 15 residues. The V gene end was trimmed by 4 bases and the J gene end by 1 base; junction bases not matched to a gene: 4. The CDR3 DNA is TGTGCCAGTAGTACCAGGGGGTTGAGCAATCAGCCCCAGCATTTT. Its protein is CASSTRGLSNQPQHF.

In its sample, this clone was seen once. The chain recombines TRBV7-2 with TRBJ2-7; 11 nucleotides align to TRBD2. The V and J ends lost 0 bases and 6 bases, in that order; junction bases with no gene match: 7. The CDR3 is 16 residues long. Germline V gene sequence: CDR1 SGHTA, CDR2 FQGNSA. CDR3 residues: CASSLALRLAGPEQYF. Written as DNA, the CDR3 is TGTGCCAGCAGCTTAGCGCTAAGACTAGCGGGACCCGAGCAGTACTTC.

The chain uses TRBV4-3 and TRBJ2-7; D is possibly TRBD2 (6 bases). The CDR3 is 14 amino acids. Trimming took off 1 base at V and 6 bases at J, with 13 bases between the two ends. Germline V gene lookup returns CDR1 LGHNA and CDR2 YSLEER. The CDR3 coding sequence is TGCGCCAGCAGCCAAGTGCCGGGGGATTTCGAGCAGTACTTC. Protein product: CASSQVPGDFEQYF.